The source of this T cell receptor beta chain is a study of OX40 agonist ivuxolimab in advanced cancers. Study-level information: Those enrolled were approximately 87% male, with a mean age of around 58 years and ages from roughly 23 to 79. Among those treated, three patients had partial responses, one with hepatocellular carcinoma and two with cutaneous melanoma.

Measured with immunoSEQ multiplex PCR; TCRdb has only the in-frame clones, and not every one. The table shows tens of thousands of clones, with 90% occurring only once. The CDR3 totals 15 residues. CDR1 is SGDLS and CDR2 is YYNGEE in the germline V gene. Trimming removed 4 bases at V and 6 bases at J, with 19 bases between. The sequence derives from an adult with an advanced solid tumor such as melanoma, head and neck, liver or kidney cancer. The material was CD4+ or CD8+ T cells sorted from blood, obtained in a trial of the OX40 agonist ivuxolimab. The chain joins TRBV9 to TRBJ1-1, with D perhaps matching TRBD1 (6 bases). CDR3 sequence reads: CASSPGADSNAEAFF. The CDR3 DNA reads TGTGCCAGCAGCCCAGGGGCAGATTCTAACGCTGAAGCTTTCTTT.